The clone carrying this TCR beta chain was detected only once. Its specificity is unknown. The sample comes from a study of cytomegalovirus exposure and HLA in healthy donors. Study findings and constraints: Most CMV-associated TCR beta chains appeared HLA-restricted in a later analysis. A classifier reportedly called cytomegalovirus status with high sensitivity and specificity. According to an earlier analysis, most TCR beta V segments yielded productive rearrangements about 87% or about 30% of the time.

Vbeta (60) and Jbeta (13) primers were used in the PCR. The repertoire was sequenced with immunoSEQ multiplex PCR; TCRdb's copy has only in-frame clones and lacks some. The table lists roughly 260,000 clones, 84% of them singletons. Germline V gene lookup returns CDR1 LNHDA and CDR2 SQIVND (reference sequence). Trimming cost V 5 bases and J 6 bases; bases outside gene matches: 5. The CDR3 is made up of 14 amino acids. This receptor was taken from a woman aged 40 to 55 in good health and CMV-seropositive. The chain couples TRBV19 to TRBJ2-7; TRBD1 matches 12 bases. Sequencing used PBMCs. The CDR3 here is CASSSGQGAGEQYF. CDR3 nucleotide sequence: TGTGCCAGTAGTTCGGGACAGGGGGCAGGCGAGCAGTACTTC.